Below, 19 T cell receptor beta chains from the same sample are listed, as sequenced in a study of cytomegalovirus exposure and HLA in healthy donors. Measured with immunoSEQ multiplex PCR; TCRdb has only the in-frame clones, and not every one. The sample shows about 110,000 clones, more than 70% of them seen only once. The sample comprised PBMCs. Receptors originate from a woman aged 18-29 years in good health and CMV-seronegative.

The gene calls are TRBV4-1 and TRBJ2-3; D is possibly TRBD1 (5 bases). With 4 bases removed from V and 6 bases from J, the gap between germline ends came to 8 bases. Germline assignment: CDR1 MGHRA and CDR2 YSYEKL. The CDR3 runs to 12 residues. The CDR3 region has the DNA TGCGCCAGCAGCCCCCAGGGTGATACGCAGTATTTT. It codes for CASSPQGDTQYF.

CDR3 amino acids: CASSLRTLGGNEQFF. The DNA of the CDR3 is TGTGCCAGCAGCCTAAGGACCCTCGGGGGCAATGAGCAGTTCTTC. The chain combines TRBV7-8 with TRBJ2-1, with D possibly matching TRBD2 (6 bases). With 5 bases removed from V and 6 bases from J, the gap between germline ends came to 17 bases. Germline CDR1 is SGHVS and CDR2 is FQNEAQ. The CDR3 length is 15 residues.

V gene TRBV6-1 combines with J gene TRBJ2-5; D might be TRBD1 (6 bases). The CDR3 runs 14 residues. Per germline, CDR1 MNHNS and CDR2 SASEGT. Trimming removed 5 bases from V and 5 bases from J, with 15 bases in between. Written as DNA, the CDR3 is TGTGCCAGCAGTCAATCACAGGGTCTGGAGACCCAGTACTTC. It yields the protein CASSQSQGLETQYF.

The CDR3 DNA reads as TGTGCCAGCACCCGGCGGGGGGGAGAGACCCAGTACTTC. It codes for CASTRRGGETQYF. The chain combines TRBV6-6 with TRBJ2-5, with 9 nucleotides matching TRBD2. With 7 bases clipped from V and 4 bases from J, the junction kept 4 bases outside the gene matches. The CDR3 totals 13 residues. The V gene's germline CDR1 is MNHNY and CDR2 SVGAGI (reference sequence).

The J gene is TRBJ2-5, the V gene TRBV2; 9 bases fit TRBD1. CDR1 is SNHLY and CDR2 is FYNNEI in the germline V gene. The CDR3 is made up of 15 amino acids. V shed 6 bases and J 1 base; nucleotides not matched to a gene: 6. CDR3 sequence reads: CASRMDRGSQETQYF. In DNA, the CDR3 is TGTGCCAGCAGGATGGACAGGGGCTCCCAAGAGACCCAGTACTTC.

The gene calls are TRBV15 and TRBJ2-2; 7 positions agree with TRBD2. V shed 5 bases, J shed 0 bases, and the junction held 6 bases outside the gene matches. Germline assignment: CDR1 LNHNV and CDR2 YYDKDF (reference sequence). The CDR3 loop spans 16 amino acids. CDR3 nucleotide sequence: TGTGCCACCAGCCGGGGGGTAGCCGCGAACACCGGGGAGCTGTTTTTT. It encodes CATSRGVAANTGELFF.

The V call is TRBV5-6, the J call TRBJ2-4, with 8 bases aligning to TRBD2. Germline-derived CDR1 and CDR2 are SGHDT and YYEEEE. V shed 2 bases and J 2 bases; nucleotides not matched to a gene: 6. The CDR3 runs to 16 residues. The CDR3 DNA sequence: TGTGCCAGCAGCTTAGAGCGGGAGTATACCAAAAACATTCAGTACTTC. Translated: CASSLEREYTKNIQYF.

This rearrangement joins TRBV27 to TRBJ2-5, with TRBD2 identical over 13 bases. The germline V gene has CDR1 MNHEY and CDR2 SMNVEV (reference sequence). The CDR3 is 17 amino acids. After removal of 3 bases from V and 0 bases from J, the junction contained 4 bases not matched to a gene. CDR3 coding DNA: TGTGCCAGCAGTTTTCTCGGGACTAGCGGGAACCAAGAGACCCAGTACTTC. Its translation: CASSFLGTSGNQETQYF.

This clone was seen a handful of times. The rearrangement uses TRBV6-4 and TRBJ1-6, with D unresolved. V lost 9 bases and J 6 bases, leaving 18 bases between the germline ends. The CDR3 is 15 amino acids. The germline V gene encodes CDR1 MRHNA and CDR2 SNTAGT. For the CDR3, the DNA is TGTGCCAGTGCATCGGGAGCGGATCTTAATTCACCCCTCCACTTT. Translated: CASASGADLNSPLHF.

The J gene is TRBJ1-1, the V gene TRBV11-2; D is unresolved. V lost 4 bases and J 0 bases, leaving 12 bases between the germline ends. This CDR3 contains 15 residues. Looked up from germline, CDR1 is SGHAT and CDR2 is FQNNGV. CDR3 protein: CASSWPPELNTEAFF. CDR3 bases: TGTGCCAGCAGCTGGCCTCCGGAGCTGAACACTGAAGCTTTCTTT.

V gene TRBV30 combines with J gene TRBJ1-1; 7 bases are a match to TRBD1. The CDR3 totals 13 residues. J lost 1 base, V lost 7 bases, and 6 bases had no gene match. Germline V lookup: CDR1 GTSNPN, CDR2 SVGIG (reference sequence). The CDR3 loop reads CAFSRTGNTEAFF. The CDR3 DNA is TGTGCCTTCTCCCGGACAGGGAACACTGAAGCTTTCTTT.

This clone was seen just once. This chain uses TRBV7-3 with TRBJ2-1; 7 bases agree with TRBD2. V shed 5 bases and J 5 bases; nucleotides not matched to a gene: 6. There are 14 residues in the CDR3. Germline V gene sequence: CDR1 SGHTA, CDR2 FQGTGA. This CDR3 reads CASSRGTINNEQFF. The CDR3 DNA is TGTGCCAGCAGCCGCGGGACTATTAACAATGAGCAGTTCTTC. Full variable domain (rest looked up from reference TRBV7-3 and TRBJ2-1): GAGVSQTPSNKVTEKGKYVELRCDPISGHTALYWYRQSLGQGPEFLIYFQGTGAADDSGLPNDRFFAVRPEGSVSTLKIQRTERGDSAVYLCASSRGTINNEQFFGPGTRLTVL.

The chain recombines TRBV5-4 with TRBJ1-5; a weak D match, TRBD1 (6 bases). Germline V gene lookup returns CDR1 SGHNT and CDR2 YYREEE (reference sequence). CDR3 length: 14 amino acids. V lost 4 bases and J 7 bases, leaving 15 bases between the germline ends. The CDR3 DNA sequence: TGTGCCAGCAGCCAGGATGGGGGCCGACAGCCCCAGCATTTT. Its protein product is CASSQDGGRQPQHF.

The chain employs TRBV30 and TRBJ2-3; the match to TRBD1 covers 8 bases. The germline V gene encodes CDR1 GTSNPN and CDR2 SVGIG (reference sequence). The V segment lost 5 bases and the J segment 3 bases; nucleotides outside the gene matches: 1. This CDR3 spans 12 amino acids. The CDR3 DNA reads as TGTGCCTGGGGACAGGGAACAGATACGCAGTATTTT. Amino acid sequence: CAWGQGTDTQYF.

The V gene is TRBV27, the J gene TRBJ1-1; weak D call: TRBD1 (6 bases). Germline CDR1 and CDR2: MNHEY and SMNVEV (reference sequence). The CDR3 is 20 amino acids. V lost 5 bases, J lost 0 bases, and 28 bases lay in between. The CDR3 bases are TGTGCCAGCAGTGCCCTAGGGGTCTTAACCCAGGGGCGGATGAACACTGAAGCTTTCTTT. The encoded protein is CASSALGVLTQGRMNTEAFF.

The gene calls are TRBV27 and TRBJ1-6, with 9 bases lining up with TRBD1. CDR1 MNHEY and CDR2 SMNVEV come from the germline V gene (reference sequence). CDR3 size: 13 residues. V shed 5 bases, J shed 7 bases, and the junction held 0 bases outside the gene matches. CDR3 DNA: TGTGCCAGCAGTACAGGGGGCAATTCACCCCTCCACTTT. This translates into CASSTGGNSPLHF.

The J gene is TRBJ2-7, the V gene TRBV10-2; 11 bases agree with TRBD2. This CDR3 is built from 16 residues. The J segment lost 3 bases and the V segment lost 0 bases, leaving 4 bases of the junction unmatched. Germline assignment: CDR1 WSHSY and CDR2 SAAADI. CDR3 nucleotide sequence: TGCGCCAGCAGTGAGTCTGTGGGACTAGCGGACTACGAGCAGTACTTC. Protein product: CASSESVGLADYEQYF.

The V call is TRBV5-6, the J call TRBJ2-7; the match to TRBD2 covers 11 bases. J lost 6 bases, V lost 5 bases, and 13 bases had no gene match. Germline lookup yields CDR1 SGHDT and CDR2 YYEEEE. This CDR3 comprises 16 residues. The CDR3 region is CASSSQTSGNLAEQYF. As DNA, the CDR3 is TGTGCCAGCAGTTCACAGACTAGCGGGAATCTAGCCGAGCAGTACTTC. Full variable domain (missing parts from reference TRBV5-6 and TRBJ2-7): DAGVTQSPTHLIKTRGQQVTLRCSPKSGHDTVSWYQQALGQGPQFIFQYYEEEERQRGNFPDRFSGHQFPNYSSELNVNALLLGDSALYLCASSSQTSGNLAEQYFGPGTRLTVT.

The CDR3 sequence: CSVNVQVNTEAFF. CDR3 sequence (DNA): TGCAGCGTTAACGTACAGGTGAACACTGAAGCTTTCTTT. This chain joins TRBV29-1 and TRBJ1-1; D is possibly TRBD1 (5 bases). Trimming took off 5 bases at V and 0 bases at J, with 10 bases between the two ends. This CDR3 has 13 amino acids. Germline CDR1 reads SQVTM; CDR2 reads ANQGSEA.